The next 14 T cell receptor beta chains were all read from a single sample in a study of T cell changes during pregnancy in multiple sclerosis. Profiling relied on immunoSEQ multiplex PCR, and the TCRdb table lists in-frame clones only, not all of them. Seen here are 50,000 to 75,000 clones, 93% observed once, and the top ten hold about 2.8%. Here the sequenced sample was CD8+ T cells from peripheral blood mononuclear cells, taken in the third trimester of pregnancy. These receptors were taken from a female donor with multiple sclerosis, enrolled in a pregnancy study.

The chain is built from TRBV11-2 and TRBJ2-1, with 8 bases identical to TRBD2. After removal of 6 bases from V and 4 bases from J, the junction contained 8 bases not matched to a gene. Germline loops: CDR1 SGHAT, CDR2 FQNNGV. There are 15 residues in the CDR3. The CDR3 sequence is CASSSRLAQYNEQFF. DNA for the CDR3: TGTGCCAGCAGTTCCCGACTAGCGCAGTACAATGAGCAGTTCTTC.

The chain employs TRBV6-1 and TRBJ2-7, with a tentative D call TRBD2 (5 bases). Germline CDR1 is MNHNS and CDR2 is SASEGT. There are 14 residues in the CDR3. Trimming removed 2 bases from V and 2 bases from J, with 10 bases in between. In nucleotides, the CDR3 is TGTGCCAGCAGTGAATTAGCGATGCCCTACGAGCAGTACTTC. Translation gives CASSELAMPYEQYF.

This clone was observed a handful of times. J is TRBJ1-5 and V is TRBV4-2; D is undetermined. Between the trimmed V and J ends, which lost 1 base and 7 bases, there was a span of 8 bases. This CDR3 contains 13 residues. Germline lookup yields CDR1 LGHNA and CDR2 YNFKEQ. The CDR3 sequence: CASSQVGGQPQHF. In DNA, the CDR3 is TGTGCCAGCAGCCAAGTTGGTGGCCAGCCCCAGCATTTT.

The chain employs TRBV5-1 and TRBJ2-5, with D tentatively TRBD1 (5 bases). Germline-derived CDR1 and CDR2 are SGHRS and YFSETQ. This CDR3 has 14 residues. Between the trimmed V and J ends, which lost 0 bases and 3 bases, there was a span of 9 bases. The CDR3 region is CASSLARVEETQYF. The CDR3 nucleotides read TGCGCCAGCAGCTTGGCCAGGGTAGAAGAGACCCAGTACTTC. Full variable domain (rest looked up from reference TRBV5-1 and TRBJ2-5): KAGVTQTPRYLIKTRGQQVTLSCSPISGHRSVSWYQQTPGQGLQFLFEYFSETQRNKGNFPGRFSGRQFSNSRSEMNVSTLELGDSALYLCASSLARVEETQYFGPGTRLLVL.

The V call is TRBV18, the J call TRBJ2-7, with 12 bases lining up with TRBD1. V lost 5 bases to trimming and J lost 2 bases; unmatched junction nucleotides: 7. Germline assignment: CDR1 KGHSH and CDR2 LQKENI. The CDR3 length is 16 residues. The CDR3 coding sequence is TGTGCCAGCTCATCAACTGGGACAGGGGGCACCTACGAGCAGTACTTC. The encoded protein is CASSSTGTGGTYEQYF.

The genes are TRBV28 and TRBJ1-2; 8 positions agree with TRBD1. Germline CDR1 is MDHEN and CDR2 is SYDVKM. The CDR3 is 12 residues long. V shed 7 bases, J shed 5 bases, and the junction held 3 bases outside the gene matches. The CDR3 DNA follows: TGTGCCAGCACCACAGGGGGGTATGGCTACACCTTC. It yields the protein CASTTGGYGYTF.

The gene calls are TRBV2 and TRBJ1-1; TRBD1 might be the D (6 bases). The germline gives CDR1 SNHLY, CDR2 FYNNEI. This CDR3 is built from 12 residues. V lost 8 bases and J lost 1, with 8 bases in between. The CDR3 nucleotides read TGTGCCAGCCCGGACAGGAACACTGAAGCTTTCTTT. Its protein product is CASPDRNTEAFF.

V and J are TRBV7-9 and TRBJ2-2, with 8 bases aligning to TRBD1. From germline, CDR1 is SEHNR and CDR2 FQNEAQ (reference sequence). J was trimmed by 7 bases and V by 5 bases; bases with no gene match: 12. This CDR3 spans 16 amino acids. CDR3 DNA: TGTGCCAGCAGCCCGCACGGGGCAGGGGGCGTCGGGGAGCTGTTTTTT. It encodes CASSPHGAGGVGELFF.

The V call is TRBV2, the J call TRBJ2-1, with 8 bases identical to TRBD1. Trimming removed 6 bases from V and 2 bases from J; junction bases left unmatched: 3. The germline gives CDR1 SNHLY, CDR2 FYNNEI. The CDR3 consists of 14 residues. The CDR3 sequence is CASSPDRAYNEQFF. The CDR3 region has the DNA TGTGCCAGCAGCCCGGACAGGGCCTACAATGAGCAGTTCTTC.

The chain is built from TRBV7-9 and TRBJ2-7, with D perhaps matching TRBD2 (6 bases). Per the germline V gene, CDR1 is SEHNR and CDR2 is FQNEAQ (reference sequence). The ends were cut back, 5 bases at V and 3 bases at J, with 17 bases in the middle. This CDR3 contains 15 residues. DNA of the CDR3: TGTGCCAGCAGCCCACCGCTGACGGGGGACTACGAGCAGTACTTC. Its protein is CASSPPLTGDYEQYF.

The J gene is TRBJ2-5, the V gene TRBV5-6; 10 bases fit TRBD1. In germline, CDR1 is SGHDT, CDR2 YYEEEE. This CDR3 contains 15 residues. V gave up 1 base and J gave up 3 bases; unmatched junction bases: 3. As DNA, the CDR3 is TGTGCCAGCAGCTTGAAGGGGACAGGGGAAGAGACCCAGTACTTC. Protein product: CASSLKGTGEETQYF. Looking up the rest from reference TRBV5-6 and TRBJ2-5 gives the full variable domain: DAGVTQSPTHLIKTRGQQVTLRCSPKSGHDTVSWYQQALGQGPQFIFQYYEEEERQRGNFPDRFSGHQFPNYSSELNVNALLLGDSALYLCASSLKGTGEETQYFGPGTRLLVL.

The chain uses TRBV6-1 and TRBJ2-7; a weak D match, TRBD1 (6 bases). Germline loops: CDR1 MNHNS, CDR2 SASEGT. CDR3 size: 14 residues. The germline V and J ends were trimmed by 6 bases and 2 bases, with 14 bases remaining between them. The CDR3 protein is CASSGWDIPYEQYF. The CDR3 region has the DNA TGTGCCAGCAGCGGATGGGACATCCCCTACGAGCAGTACTTC.

The rearrangement joins TRBV30 to TRBJ2-7; possible D gene TRBD2, 5 bases. V lost 5 bases and J lost 2, with 10 bases in between. The CDR3 has 12 amino acids. CDR1 and CDR2 from the germline V gene are GTSNPN and SVGIG (reference sequence). CDR3: CAWEGVAYEQYF. The CDR3 DNA sequence: TGTGCCTGGGAGGGAGTGGCCTACGAGCAGTACTTC.

The chain has TRBV18 and TRBJ2-5, with 7 bases identical to TRBD1. The J segment lost 5 bases and the V segment lost 4 bases, leaving 13 bases of the junction unmatched. This CDR3 has 16 amino acids. Per germline, CDR1 KGHSH and CDR2 LQKENI. The CDR3 DNA follows: TGTGCCAGCTCACGGGATAGGGGGCGAGATAAGGAGACCCAGTACTTC. Translated, it gives CASSRDRGRDKETQYF.